This T cell receptor (beta chain) was documented in a study of OX40 agonist ivuxolimab in advanced cancers. Study-wide background: Ivuxolimab is an agonistic anti-OX40 (CD134) antibody, and patients were treated with it.

Findings and caveats of the study: Partly responding patients at 0.1-3.0 mg/kg showed some of the smallest clonal expansion. The study observed clonal expansion of CD4+ and CD8+ blood T cells by week 6 at 0.1 to 3.0 mg/kg.

TCRdb's table, derived via immunoSEQ multiplex PCR, lists solely in-frame clones and lacks some. Of some 70,000 clones detected, about nine tenths appear once; the ten largest clones hold approximately 8%. Notes on this clone: Its antigen is not known.

The TCR comes from an adult with an advanced solid tumor such as melanoma, head and neck, liver or kidney cancer. Material: CD4+ or CD8+ T cells sorted from blood, obtained in a trial of the OX40 agonist ivuxolimab.

In DNA form, the CDR3 reads TGTGCCAGCAGCTTGCGGCTTGACTATGGCTACACCTTC. Protein: CASSLRLDYGYTF. This chain links TRBV7-2 with TRBJ1-2, with D unclear. Germline values: CDR1 SGHTA, CDR2 FQGNSA. CDR3 length equals 13 residues. V lost 3 bases and J lost 3, with 8 bases in between.